The 9 T cell receptor beta chains below all came from one sample that was sequenced in a study of T cells in Graves' hyperthyroidism and ophthalmopathy. The source material, RNA transcripts, was used to amplify TCR beta CDR3 regions. Primed by the HTBI set, a first-round RT-PCR was run on the TCR CDR3. MiXCR, applied by TCRdb to the multiplex PCR reads, yields one record per CDR3 protein. Here the sample spans about 95,000 distinct CDR3 sequences, approximately 42% being singletons. The sample consisted of peripheral blood or thyroid tissue (not recorded which). The receptors derive from a woman in her twenties or thirties with Graves' hyperthyroidism.

V gene TRBV5-1 combines with J gene TRBJ2-7; 8 bases are a match to TRBD2. The CDR3 totals 19 residues. Germline loops: CDR1 SGHRS, CDR2 YFSETQ. Losses at the gene ends were 1 base for V and 2 bases for J; bases not matched to a gene: 17. CDR3 protein: CASSLSPNLRTSSPYEQYF. The CDR3 DNA reads as TGCGCCAGCAGCTTGTCCCCGAACTTGAGGACTAGCTCCCCCTACGAGCAGTACTTC.

There are many counts of this clonotype. The J gene is TRBJ1-1, the V gene TRBV20-1; D is perhaps TRBD1 (6 bases). This CDR3 is 13 amino acids long. The germline V gene encodes CDR1 DFQATT and CDR2 SNEGSKA (reference sequence). V was pared by 3 bases and J by 7 bases, with 15 bases between. The CDR3 DNA is TGCAGTGCTAGCCGGGGGCAGAGACTTGAAGCTTTCTTT. The encoded protein is CSASRGQRLEAFF.

This clonotype was recorded many times. The V call is TRBV12-3 or TRBV12-4, the J call TRBJ1-2; TRBD1 aligns across 8 bases. CDR3 size: 15 residues. J lost 4 bases, V lost 5 bases, and 9 bases had no gene match. CDR3 in amino acids: CASSTPGQATYGYTF. CDR3 in DNA: TGTGCCAGCAGTACTCCGGGACAGGCGACCTATGGCTACACCTTC.

This clonotype was seen many times. The CDR3: CASSLGPSGEKLFF. CDR3 in DNA: TGTGCCAGCAGCTTGGGACCCTCAGGGGAAAAACTGTTTTTT. The chain is built from TRBV5-5 and TRBJ1-4; D is perhaps TRBD1 (5 bases). V was pared by 0 bases and J by 8 bases, with 11 bases between. Germline CDR1 and CDR2: SGHKS and YYEKEE (reference sequence). The CDR3 consists of 14 residues.

This clonotype came up many times. The chain links TRBV7-2 to TRBJ1-1; 8 bases are a match to TRBD1. Per the germline V gene, CDR1 is SGHTA and CDR2 is FQGNSA. After removal of 3 bases from V and 7 bases from J, the junction contained 7 bases not matched to a gene. The CDR3 covers 14 residues. The CDR3: CASSFPPGQVEAFF. CDR3 DNA sequence: TGTGCCAGCAGCTTTCCCCCGGGACAGGTTGAAGCTTTCTTT.

This clonotype was seen at least ten times. The rearrangement links TRBV20-1 to TRBJ2-7, with TRBD2 identical over 13 bases. The CDR3 is made up of 15 amino acids. V was clipped by 5 bases and J by 5 bases; unmatched bases: 9. Germline V gene lookup returns CDR1 DFQATT and CDR2 SNEGSKA (reference sequence). CDR3 in DNA: TGCAGTGCTGCAAACCTCGGACTAGCGGGAGACGAGCAGTACTTC. Its translation is CSAANLGLAGDEQYF.

Ten or more counts support this clonotype. V usage is TRBV6-5 and J usage is TRBJ2-7; 7 positions agree with TRBD1. This CDR3 is built from 15 residues. Germline trimming cut 2 bases from V and 2 bases from J; bases unmatched to any gene: 6. CDR1 and CDR2 from the germline V gene are MNHEY and SVGAGI. DNA for the CDR3: TGTGCCAGCAGTTACCGGACAGGAGAACCCTACGAGCAGTACTTC. Protein sequence: CASSYRTGEPYEQYF.

The V gene is TRBV7-6, the J gene TRBJ2-7, with D tentatively TRBD2 (6 bases). Germline-derived CDR1 and CDR2 are SGHVS and FNYEAQ. CDR3 length: 13 residues. V lost 1 base, J lost 7 bases, and 11 bases lay in between. The CDR3 is CASSLGTTWEQYF. In nucleotides, the CDR3 is TGTGCCAGCAGCTTAGGGACTACCTGGGAGCAGTACTTC.

The gene calls are TRBV28 and TRBJ1-1; 7 nucleotides match TRBD1. Germline CDR1 MDHEN, CDR2 SYDVKM. J was trimmed by 0 bases and V by 6 bases; bases with no gene match: 4. The CDR3 runs 14 residues. CDR3 sequence: CASRPDRLNTEAFF. CDR3 nucleotides: TGTGCCAGCAGACCGGACAGGTTGAACACTGAAGCTTTCTTT.